These T cell receptor beta chains were read from a single sample in a study of T cells in Graves' hyperthyroidism and ophthalmopathy. From the multiplex PCR reads, TCRdb called clonotypes with MiXCR, one entry per CDR3 protein. The sample lists roughly 400,000 distinct CDR3 sequences; 25% were seen once. Sequencing was done on a sample of blood. Receptors were obtained from a man aged 45 to 65 with Graves' hyperthyroidism. CDR3s include the opening cysteine and the closing phenylalanine or tryptophan. The D gene is left open where the match is weak. Size tells how often a clone was seen (once, few, many) or the class of an expanded clone, and some rows leave it out.

D gene: NA
clone size: NA
J gene: TRBJ2-5
V gene: TRBV11-2
CDR3 protein: CTSSFEETQYF
CDR3 DNA: TGTACCAGCAGCTTCGAAGAGACCCAGTACTTC

D gene: TRBD1
clone size: many
J gene: TRBJ2-7
V gene: TRBV7-9
CDR3 protein: CASSSTGGEQYF
CDR3 DNA: TGTGCCAGCAGCTCGACAGGGGGTGAGCAGTACTTC

D gene: TRBD2
clone size: many
J gene: TRBJ2-1
V gene: TRBV2
CDR3 protein: CASSRTSEFFRRHEQFF
CDR3 DNA: TGTGCCAGCAGCAGGACTAGCGAATTTTTCAGGCGGCATGAGCAGTTCTTC

D gene: NA
clone size: NA
J gene: TRBJ2-7
V gene: TRBV18
CDR3 protein: CASSREGSTYEQYF
CDR3 DNA: TGTGCCAGCTCACGAGAGGGGTCCACCTACGAGCAGTACTTC

D gene: TRBD2
clone size: few
J gene: TRBJ2-1
V gene: TRBV5-1
CDR3 protein: CASSPLGGRIREQFF
CDR3 DNA: TGCGCCAGCAGCCCTCTGGGCGGGAGGATTCGTGAGCAGTTCTTC

D gene: NA
clone size: NA
J gene: TRBJ2-7
V gene: TRBV12-3/TRBV12-4
CDR3 protein: CASTPTSPSYEQYF
CDR3 DNA: TGTGCCAGCACCCCAACCTCCCCCTCCTACGAGCAGTACTTC

D gene: TRBD1
clone size: few
J gene: TRBJ1-2
V gene: TRBV6-1
CDR3 protein: CASSDDRGGGYTF
CDR3 DNA: TGTGCCAGCAGTGACGACAGGGGAGGAGGCTACACCTTC

D gene: NA
clone size: NA
J gene: TRBJ1-1
V gene: TRBV11-3
CDR3 protein: CASSLVSGANTEAFF
CDR3 DNA: TGTGCCAGCAGCTTAGTTTCCGGGGCGAACACTGAAGCTTTCTTT

D gene: TRBD1
clone size: few
J gene: TRBJ1-2
V gene: TRBV28
CDR3 protein: CASSYRGGYTF
CDR3 DNA: TGTGCCAGCAGTTACAGGGGAGGCTACACCTTC

D gene: NA
clone size: NA
J gene: TRBJ2-1
V gene: TRBV6-2/TRBV6-3
CDR3 protein: CASKNYNEQFF
CDR3 DNA: TGTGCCAGCAAAAATTACAATGAGCAGTTCTTC

D gene: NA
clone size: NA
J gene: TRBJ1-2
V gene: TRBV4-1
CDR3 protein: CASSQGGTGNYGYTF
CDR3 DNA: TGCGCCAGCAGCCAAGGGGGCACGGGGAACTATGGCTACACCTTC

D gene: NA
clone size: NA
J gene: TRBJ2-2
V gene: TRBV12-3/TRBV12-4
CDR3 protein: CASSGPGEYPGELFF
CDR3 DNA: TGTGCCAGCAGTGGTCCGGGAGAGTATCCCGGGGAGCTGTTTTTT

D gene: NA
clone size: many
J gene: TRBJ1-2
V gene: TRBV2
CDR3 protein: CASSEASGADGYTF
CDR3 DNA: TGTGCCAGCAGTGAAGCTTCCGGGGCCGATGGCTACACCTTC

D gene: NA
clone size: NA
J gene: TRBJ2-7
V gene: TRBV20-1
CDR3 protein: CSARDDLAGAYEQYF
CDR3 DNA: TGCAGTGCTAGAGACGATTTGGCAGGGGCCTACGAGCAGTACTTC

D gene: NA
clone size: few
J gene: TRBJ1-2
V gene: TRBV12-3/TRBV12-4
CDR3 protein: CASSGAYGYTF
CDR3 DNA: TGTGCCAGCAGTGGGGCGTATGGCTACACCTTC

D gene: TRBD1
clone size: many
J gene: TRBJ1-1
V gene: TRBV29-1
CDR3 protein: CSVGTGALNTEAFF
CDR3 DNA: TGCAGCGTGGGGACAGGGGCCCTGAACACTGAAGCTTTCTTT

D gene: TRBD1
clone size: NA
J gene: TRBJ2-7
V gene: TRBV5-1
CDR3 protein: CASSPFSPGQGVDEQYF
CDR3 DNA: TGCGCCAGCAGCCCCTTTTCCCCGGGACAGGGGGTGGACGAGCAGTACTTC

D gene: NA
clone size: few
J gene: TRBJ2-7
V gene: TRBV5-6
CDR3 protein: CASSLTVDREQYF
CDR3 DNA: TGTGCCAGCAGCTTGACGGTCGACCGCGAGCAGTACTTC

D gene: NA
clone size: NA
J gene: TRBJ2-2
V gene: TRBV27
CDR3 protein: CASSLQGRGGGLFF
CDR3 DNA: TGTGCCAGCAGTCTACAGGGGCGCGGCGGGGGGCTGTTTTTT

D gene: NA
clone size: few
J gene: TRBJ1-1
V gene: TRBV7-9
CDR3 protein: CASSPLENTEAFF
CDR3 DNA: TGTGCCAGCAGCCCCTTAGAGAACACTGAAGCTTTCTTT

D gene: NA
clone size: few
J gene: TRBJ2-4
V gene: TRBV28
CDR3 protein: CASSLVAAKNIQYF
CDR3 DNA: TGTGCCAGCAGTTTAGTTGCAGCCAAAAACATTCAGTACTTC

D gene: NA
clone size: NA
J gene: TRBJ2-7
V gene: TRBV12-5
CDR3 protein: CASARGVDSSYEQYF
CDR3 DNA: TGTGCTAGTGCCCGGGGAGTGGATAGCTCCTACGAGCAGTACTTC

D gene: NA
clone size: few
J gene: TRBJ2-5
V gene: TRBV12-3/TRBV12-4
CDR3 protein: CASSPDIFQETQYF
CDR3 DNA: TGTGCCAGCAGTCCCGACATCTTCCAAGAGACCCAGTACTTC

D gene: NA
clone size: few
J gene: TRBJ1-2
V gene: TRBV5-1
CDR3 protein: CASSYDSNYGYTF
CDR3 DNA: TGCGCCAGCAGCTACGACAGCAACTATGGCTACACCTTC